This T cell receptor beta chain was captured in a study of regulatory T cells in long-lasting Graves disease. Both iRepertoire HTBI primers and Arm-PCR of CDR3 regions were used to build the TCR beta libraries. Source study methods: The samples yielded 62 TRBV and around 13 TRBJ segments. TCRdb processed the multiplex PCR reads anew with MiXCR; each CDR3 protein has one entry. The V and J calls were not made by the authors but by TCRdb's processing. The table shows 380,000 or so distinct CDR3 sequences, with 15% to 20% occurring only once. Time point described: newly diagnosed GD, antithyroid drugs for less than 3 months. PBMC-derived RNA was used for the TCR library. As to this clonotype: Its antigen is as yet unknown.

General observations from the study: Peripheral blood, not thyroid tissue, was the sole material studied. Relative to newly diagnosed Graves' patients, persistent ones had lower TCR diversity.

This sample also appeared in a second study, on T cells in Graves' hyperthyroidism and ophthalmopathy. That report adds: The TCR CDR3 was amplified in a first-round RT-PCR using the HTBI primer set.

The sequence was obtained from a woman aged 18-29 years with Graves disease. Specimen: peripheral blood mononuclear cells (PBMCs), collected at new diagnosis, from a patient treated with antithyroid drugs.

CDR3 DNA sequence: TGTGCCAGCAGCTTGAGGGTAATGGGAAATTCACCCCTCCACTTT. It specifies CASSLRVMGNSPLHF. V and J are TRBV5-8 and TRBJ1-6; D gene uncertain. The germline V and J ends were trimmed by 1 base and 7 bases, with 12 bases remaining between them. The length of the CDR3 is 15 residues. Germline assignment: CDR1 SGHTS and CDR2 YDEGEE.